This T cell receptor beta chain stems from a study of blood T cell repertoires in COVID-19. Whole-study context: COVID-19 samples, acute and convalescent, were from the United States, Italy and Spain. Sources were T cells, B-cell-depleted T cells, or PBMCs; the material itself was cDNA or gDNA.

Authors' processing steps: Using reference gene primer amplification, nucleated cell counts were estimated. TCRdb's table, derived via immunoSEQ multiplex PCR, lists solely in-frame clones and lacks some. V and J calls and clone size are as listed in that table; D and trimming were resolved from the DNA. This repertoire shows about 74,000 clones, more than 75% found once; its top ten account for about 1.5%. This CDR3 region has 13 residues. V was trimmed by 2 bases and J by 7 bases, leaving 9 bases between them. Germline V lookup: CDR1 MDHEN, CDR2 SYDVKM. The rearrangement joins TRBV28 to TRBJ1-5; D remains unclear. This sequence was found in a man in his forties or fifties with acute or convalescent COVID-19. The sequenced sample consisted of peripheral blood. The CDR3 sequence: CASSLRRGQPQHF. The DNA for the CDR3 is TGTGCCAGCAGTTTAAGAAGAGGCCAGCCCCAGCATTTT.